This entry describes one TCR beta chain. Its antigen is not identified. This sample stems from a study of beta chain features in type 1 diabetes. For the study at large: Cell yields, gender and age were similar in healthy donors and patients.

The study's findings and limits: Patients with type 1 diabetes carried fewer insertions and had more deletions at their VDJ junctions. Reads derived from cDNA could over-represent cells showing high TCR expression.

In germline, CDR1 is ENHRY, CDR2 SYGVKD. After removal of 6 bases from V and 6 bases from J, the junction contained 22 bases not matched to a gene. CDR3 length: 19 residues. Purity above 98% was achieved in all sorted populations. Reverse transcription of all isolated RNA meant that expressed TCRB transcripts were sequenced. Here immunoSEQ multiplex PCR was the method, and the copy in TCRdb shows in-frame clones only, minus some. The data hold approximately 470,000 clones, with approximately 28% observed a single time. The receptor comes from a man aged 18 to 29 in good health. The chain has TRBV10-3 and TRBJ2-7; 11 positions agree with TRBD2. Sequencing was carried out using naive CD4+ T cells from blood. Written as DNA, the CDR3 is TGTGCCATCAGCCAAGGGGCGGCAGAAGTTAGCGGGAGGGCCCGCGAGCAGTACTTC. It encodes CAISQGAAEVSGRAREQYF.